Shown below are 24 T cell receptor beta chains from a single sample sequenced in a study of shared clonotypes between healthy human individuals. Produced via immunoSEQ multiplex PCR; TCRdb's table is partial and in-frame only. The repertoire consists of fewer than 1 million clones, with around 96% occurring once and the leading ten covering over 0.2%. In the naive CD8 group, cells lacked CD45RO and were positively selected for CCR7, so terminally differentiated effector memory CD45RA+ cells were left out. Sequencing input: naive CD8+ T cells sorted from blood. Every receptor here comes from a man aged 25-45 years in good health.

The chain uses TRBV27 and TRBJ1-5; D not resolved. The CDR3 is made up of 15 amino acids. With 3 bases removed from V and 2 bases from J, the gap between germline ends came to 11 bases. Germline V CDR1 and CDR2: MNHEY, SMNVEV (reference sequence). CDR3 sequence: CASSLITARNQPQHF. CDR3 sequence (DNA): TGTGCCAGCAGTTTGATTACAGCGCGCAATCAGCCCCAGCATTTT.

The chain couples TRBV7-6 to TRBJ2-2, with unresolved D. Trimming left V 5 bases short and J 7 bases short, with 11 bases between. The CDR3 totals 13 residues. Germline V CDR1 and CDR2: SGHVS, FNYEAQ. This CDR3 is CASSPDGNGELFF. DNA of the CDR3: TGTGCCAGCAGCCCAGATGGGAACGGGGAGCTGTTTTTT. Variable domain in full (rest from reference TRBV7-6 and TRBJ2-2): GAGVSQSPRYKVTKRGQDVALRCDPISGHVSLYWYRQALGQGPEFLTYFNYEAQQDKSGLPNDRFSAERPEGSISTLTIQRTEQRDSAMYRCASSPDGNGELFFGEGSRLTVL.

The rearrangement uses TRBV7-6 and TRBJ2-3; D is possibly TRBD2 (6 bases). Germline lookup yields CDR1 SGHVS and CDR2 FNYEAQ. This CDR3 is 14 amino acids long. With 1 base removed from V and 10 bases from J, the gap between germline ends came to 15 bases. CDR3: CASSLGPQEGAQYF. CDR3 in DNA: TGTGCCAGCAGCTTAGGGCCGCAGGAGGGCGCGCAGTATTTT.

The chain uses TRBV2 and TRBJ1-4; possibly TRBD1 for D (6 bases). This CDR3 is 14 amino acids long. V shed 3 bases and J shed 7 bases, with 12 bases lying between them. Germline CDR1 reads SNHLY; CDR2 reads FYNNEI. This CDR3 is CASSDPEGVEKLFF. The CDR3 DNA sequence: TGTGCCAGCAGTGACCCCGAGGGGGTTGAAAAACTGTTTTTT.

The chain uses TRBV9 and TRBJ1-2, with 11 positions matching TRBD1. Unmatched junction bases numbered 8, after V lost 7 bases and J lost 6 bases. Germline-derived CDR1 and CDR2 are SGDLS and YYNGEE. This CDR3 region has 14 residues. CDR3 residues: CASGPGTGGNGYTF. In DNA, the CDR3 is TGTGCCAGCGGACCCGGGACAGGGGGGAATGGCTACACCTTC. Combining the CDR3 with reference TRBV9 and TRBJ1-2 gives the whole variable domain DSGVTQTPKHLITATGQRVTLRCSPRSGDLSVYWYQQSLDQGLQFLIQYYNGEERAKGNILERFSAQQFPDLHSELNLSSLELGDSALYFCASGPGTGGNGYTFGSGTRLTVV.

V usage is TRBV7-9 and J usage is TRBJ2-5; a possible D gene is TRBD2 (6 bases). Germline values: CDR1 SEHNR, CDR2 FQNEAQ (reference sequence). The CDR3 covers 14 residues. Trimming removed 5 bases from V and 2 bases from J, with 12 bases in between. In DNA form, the CDR3 reads TGTGCCAGCAGCCTCGAGGGACTGCAAGAGACCCAGTACTTC. Amino acid sequence: CASSLEGLQETQYF.

This clone showed up just once. V and J are TRBV6-1 and TRBJ2-5, with D tentatively TRBD2 (5 bases). CDR3 length: 15 residues. Trimming left V 2 bases short and J 2 bases short, with 12 bases between. Germline V CDR1 and CDR2: MNHNS, SASEGT. The CDR3 reads CASSENPSGQETQYF. CDR3 coding DNA: TGTGCCAGCAGTGAAAATCCCAGCGGACAAGAGACCCAGTACTTC.

This clone was counted a single time. This chain links TRBV29-1 with TRBJ2-5; TRBD1 is a possible D gene (6 bases). Germline V gene data show CDR1 as SQVTM and CDR2 as ANQGSEA. CDR3 length equals 13 residues. Trimming removed 6 bases at V and 0 bases at J, with 11 bases between. CDR3: CSVVGTNQETQYF. The CDR3 DNA is TGCAGCGTCGTCGGGACAAACCAAGAGACCCAGTACTTC.

This clone was seen once. The chain links TRBV25-1 to TRBJ1-4, with D possibly TRBD1 on 5 matching bases. V gave up 0 bases and J gave up 5 bases, with 13 bases separating them. Germline V CDR1 and CDR2: MGHDK, SYGVNS. This CDR3 comprises 16 residues. The CDR3 spells CASSEYRWGENEKLFF. DNA of the CDR3: TGTGCCAGCAGTGAATATAGGTGGGGGGAAAATGAAAAACTGTTTTTT.

The rearrangement links TRBV5-4 to TRBJ2-1, with 10 nucleotides matching TRBD2. The CDR3 contains 15 residues. Per germline, CDR1 SGHNT and CDR2 YYREEE (reference sequence). J gave up 8 bases and V 3 bases, and 8 bases lay outside the gene matches. The CDR3 DNA sequence: TGTGCCAGCAGCTCCGAGACTAGCGGGCCCTATGAGCAGTTCTTC. Protein: CASSSETSGPYEQFF.

The chain uses TRBV5-1 and TRBJ2-2; possibly TRBD1 for D (6 bases). The germline CDR1 and CDR2 sequences are SGHRS and YFSETQ. This CDR3 has 18 amino acids. V gave up 0 bases and J gave up 6 bases, with 21 bases separating them. CDR3 DNA sequence: TGCGCCAGCAGCTTGGCCGAGGGGGAAAACAAGTGGGCCGGGGAGCTGTTTTTT. Protein: CASSLAEGENKWAGELFF.

This chain joins TRBV2 and TRBJ2-7, with D unresolved. Germline V gene lookup returns CDR1 SNHLY and CDR2 FYNNEI. The CDR3 is 12 amino acids. Trimming cost V 6 bases and J 4 bases, with 10 bases left between them. CDR3 nucleotides: TGTGCCAGCAGGGATCAGACTTACGAGCAGTACTTC. Protein: CASRDQTYEQYF.

The chain employs TRBV4-1 and TRBJ2-7; TRBD2 agrees at 10 bases. CDR3 length: 15 amino acids. V dropped 1 base and J dropped 2; count of bases not matched to a gene: 2. The V gene's germline CDR1 is MGHRA and CDR2 YSYEKL. This CDR3 is CASSQVSGGTYEQYF. The CDR3 DNA follows: TGCGCCAGCAGCCAAGTTAGCGGGGGGACCTACGAGCAGTACTTC.

This chain uses TRBV27 with TRBJ2-3; TRBD2 matches 7 bases. Germline CDR1 MNHEY, CDR2 SMNVEV (reference sequence). This CDR3 is built from 15 residues. J gave up 1 base and V 3 bases, and 4 bases lay outside the gene matches. CDR3 nucleotide sequence: TGTGCCAGCAGTTTCCAACGGGAGGGCACAGATACGCAGTATTTT. It translates to CASSFQREGTDTQYF.

This sequence joins TRBV7-9 and TRBJ1-2, with 7 bases lining up with TRBD1. The CDR3 loop spans 15 amino acids. The junction had 6 bases not matched to a gene; V was cut back by 2 bases and J by 3 bases. The germline gives CDR1 SEHNR, CDR2 FQNEAQ (reference sequence). The CDR3 DNA reads as TGTGCCAGCAGCTTAACCGCCGACAGGGACTATGGCTACACCTTC. It yields the protein CASSLTADRDYGYTF. The full variable domain, rest sourced from reference TRBV7-9 and TRBJ1-2, is DTGVSQNPRHKITKRGQNVTFRCDPISEHNRLYWYRQTLGQGPEFLTYFQNEAQLEKSRLLSDRFSAERPKGSFSTLEIQRTEQGDSAMYLCASSLTADRDYGYTFGSGTRLTVV.

The chain carries TRBV27 and TRBJ2-2, with 7 positions matching TRBD2. Germline trimming cut 2 bases from V and 4 bases from J; bases unmatched to any gene: 7. The germline gives CDR1 MNHEY, CDR2 SMNVEV (reference sequence). There are 16 residues in the CDR3. The CDR3 region is CASSLLGGSPTGELFF. The CDR3, as DNA: TGTGCCAGCAGTTTACTGGGCGGGAGCCCCACCGGGGAGCTGTTTTTT.

This clone was counted a single time. The CDR3 protein is CASSLGASGGRQRELFF. For the CDR3, the DNA is TGTGCCAGCAGCTTAGGAGCGAGCGGGGGGCGCCAGCGGGAGCTGTTTTTT. J is TRBJ2-2 and V is TRBV7-2; 9 bases agree with TRBD2. CDR3 length equals 17 residues. CDR1 and CDR2 from the germline V gene are SGHTA and FQGNSA. V gave up 1 base and J gave up 9 bases; unmatched junction bases: 12. Filled out from reference TRBV7-2 and TRBJ2-2, the complete variable domain reads GAGVSQSPSNKVTEKGKDVELRCDPISGHTALYWYRQSLGQGLEFLIYFQGNSAPDKSGLPSDRFSAERTGGSVSTLTIQRTQQEDSAVYLCASSLGASGGRQRELFFGEGSRLTVL.

The chain recombines TRBV27 with TRBJ2-7; D gene unclear. CDR1 and CDR2 from the germline V gene are MNHEY and SMNVEV (reference sequence). CDR3 length equals 13 residues. V was shortened by 3 bases and J by 4 bases, with 10 bases between the two germline ends. The CDR3 DNA sequence: TGTGCCAGCAGTTTCAATGGGGATTACGAGCAGTACTTC. It yields the protein CASSFNGDYEQYF.

In DNA, the CDR3 is TGTGCCAGCAGCCACTCTGGGACAAACGAGCAGTACTTC. Translation: CASSHSGTNEQYF. V gene TRBV4-2 combines with J gene TRBJ2-7, with a weak D call TRBD1 (6 bases). Germline V gene data show CDR1 as LGHNA and CDR2 as YNFKEQ. Trimming pared 3 bases from V and 5 bases from J, leaving 11 bases between. The CDR3 loop spans 13 amino acids.

The chain couples TRBV4-3 to TRBJ2-6; unclear D gene. This CDR3 is built from 17 residues. CDR1 LGHNA and CDR2 YSLEER come from the germline V gene. V lost 0 bases, J lost 3 bases, and 12 bases lay in between. CDR3 DNA: TGCGCCAGCAGCCAAGATTCTACATTCCATGGGGCCAACGTCCTGACTTTC. Translation gives CASSQDSTFHGANVLTF.

The V and J genes are TRBV5-1 and TRBJ2-7, with D perhaps TRBD1 (6 bases). Looked up from germline, CDR1 is SGHRS and CDR2 is YFSETQ. CDR3 length: 15 amino acids. V was cut by 5 bases and J by 6 bases, with 21 bases left in between. This chain's CDR3 is CASSSIQGIQSEQYF. The DNA for the CDR3 is TGCGCCAGCAGTTCTATCCAGGGGATTCAAAGCGAGCAGTACTTC.

The genes are TRBV20-1 and TRBJ2-7; no firm D call. V shed 4 bases and J shed 1 base, with 5 bases lying between them. The CDR3 is made up of 11 amino acids. Germline values: CDR1 DFQATT, CDR2 SNEGSKA (reference sequence). CDR3 region: CSAMLSYEQYF. In DNA form, the CDR3 reads TGCAGTGCTATGCTTTCCTACGAGCAGTACTTC.

The chain recombines TRBV28 with TRBJ2-1, with D unclear. Trimming took 2 bases from V and 5 from J, leaving 4 bases between them. Per germline, CDR1 MDHEN and CDR2 SYDVKM. This CDR3 spans 12 amino acids. CDR3 loop: CASSLMDNEQFF. The CDR3 coding sequence is TGTGCCAGCAGTTTAATGGACAATGAGCAGTTCTTC.

The J gene is TRBJ2-5, the V gene TRBV5-1, with unresolved D. This CDR3 is built from 13 residues. The ends were cut back, 4 bases at V and 4 bases at J, with 11 bases in the middle. Germline CDR1 SGHRS, CDR2 YFSETQ. CDR3 in amino acids: CASSISGGETQYF. The CDR3 region has the DNA TGCGCCAGCAGCATCTCGGGTGGAGAGACCCAGTACTTC. The full variable domain, in which reference TRBV5-1 and TRBJ2-5 provide the parts outside the CDR3, is KAGVTQTPRYLIKTRGQQVTLSCSPISGHRSVSWYQQTPGQGLQFLFEYFSETQRNKGNFPGRFSGRQFSNSRSEMNVSTLELGDSALYLCASSISGGETQYFGPGTRLLVL.